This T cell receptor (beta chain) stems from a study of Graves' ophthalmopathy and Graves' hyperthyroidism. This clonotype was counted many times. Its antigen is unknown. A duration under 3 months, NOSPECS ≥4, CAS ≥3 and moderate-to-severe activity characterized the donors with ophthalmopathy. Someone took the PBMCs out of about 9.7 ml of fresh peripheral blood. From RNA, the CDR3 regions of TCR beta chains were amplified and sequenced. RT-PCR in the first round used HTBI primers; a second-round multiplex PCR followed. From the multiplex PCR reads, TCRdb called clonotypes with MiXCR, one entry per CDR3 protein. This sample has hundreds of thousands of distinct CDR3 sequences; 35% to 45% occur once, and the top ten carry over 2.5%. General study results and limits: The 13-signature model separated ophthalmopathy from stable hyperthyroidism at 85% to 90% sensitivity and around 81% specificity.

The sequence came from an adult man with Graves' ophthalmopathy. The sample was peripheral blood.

As DNA, the CDR3 is TGTGCCAGCAGCCCGGCAGGGGAAAAACTGTTTTTT. Translating gives CASSPAGEKLFF. The V and J genes are TRBV7-9 and TRBJ1-4; D possibly corresponds to TRBD1 (5 bases). Looked up from germline, CDR1 is SEHNR and CDR2 is FQNEAQ (reference sequence). V shed 5 bases and J shed 8 bases, with 9 bases lying between them. CDR3 length: 12 amino acids.